The clone carrying this T cell receptor beta chain came up many times. Its antigen is as yet unknown. This entry comes from a study of Graves' ophthalmopathy and Graves' hyperthyroidism. The germline CDR1 and CDR2 sequences are SEHNR and FQNEAQ (reference sequence). The germline V and J ends were trimmed by 5 bases and 6 bases, with 13 bases remaining between them. This CDR3 is 14 amino acids long. Study-wide points: Discrimination between ophthalmopathy and stable hyperthyroidism by a 13-signature model showed 85% to 90% sensitivity and about 84% specificity. The model reached approximately 71% sensitivity and around 72% specificity for predicting ophthalmopathy progression.

CDR3 regions of TCR beta were amplified from RNA transcripts. An initial RT-PCR round employing HTBI primers preceded a second-round multiplex PCR. TCRdb re-called the multiplex PCR reads with MiXCR, one entry per CDR3 protein. The sample has 900,000 to 1,200,000 distinct CDR3 sequences; roughly 35% are singletons. Hyperthyroidism was new, under 2 months, in patients aged 18 to 65. Researchers turned away patients with other autoimmune diseases, uncontrolled infections, pregnancy or lactation. The V gene is TRBV7-9, the J gene TRBJ1-4; D ambiguous. The receptor comes from an adult man with Graves' hyperthyroidism. What was sequenced was peripheral blood or thyroid tissue (not recorded which). The CDR3 DNA follows: TGTGCCAGCAGCACCGGACCAAGGCATGAAAAACTGTTTTTT. Translating gives CASSTGPRHEKLFF.